This TCR beta chain was found in a study of blood T cell repertoires in COVID-19 (dated by TCRdb to 2019 to 2021). General notes on the study: The collaborator samples originated in the United States, Italy and Spain and spanned the acute and convalescent phases of COVID-19. The dataset comprised deeply sampled blood TCRbeta repertoires from subjects exposed to, actively infected with, or recovered from COVID-19. Samples came from the ongoing ImmuneRACE study (first 160 participants) plus 1,254 subjects from 6 global collaborators. A de-identified subject ID, COVID-19 status, age in years and sex were almost always included in the sample metadata. The prospective study material was composed of cDNA or gDNA derived from T cells, B-cell-depleted T cells, or PBMCs. The repertoires were released in a freely available public database meant as a resource for research on the immune response to SARS-CoV-2. Where available, HLA class I and class II types were taken from metadata supplied by the sample provider and were not determined by assay-based typing.

Whole blood was collected in K2EDTA tubes by collaborating institutions according to the institutions' own protocols. For TCRbeta analysis, collaborator samples were shipped as frozen whole blood, as isolated PBMCs, or as DNA extracted from either sample type. TCRbeta CDR3 regions were amplified from genomic DNA by means of the immunoSEQ Assay, a bias-controlled multiplex PCR. The source study handled its data this way. The number of nucleated cells in each sample was estimated from the amplification of reference gene primers within the assay. To quantify the absolute abundance of each unique TCRbeta CDR3 rearrangement, sequence reads were collapsed and filtered. Productive Simpson clonality was computed per sample as the square root of Simpson's diversity index over productive rearrangements. TCRdb's version of the immuneACCESS table is confined to in-frame rearrangements and falls short of the full clone set. An unresolved V gene accounts for under half of the shortfall where checked; the remainder is of unknown origin. The D gene and trimming were derived from the DNA, and the V and J assignments and clone size from that table. This sample gives about 87,000 clones in total; approximately 80% of them show up just once. Of the sample, more than 2% is held by the ten largest clones.

On this clone itself: It lacks a known antigen. No base quality information exists; no much larger clone differs at one position.

General conclusions and limits of the study: Clinical and demographic metadata were provided uncurated, with the amount varying by source and participant.

CDR1 and CDR2, per the germline V gene, are MNHEY and SVGEGT. The CDR3 covers 15 residues, taking in both the cysteine and the phenylalanine. Left in the record is the CDR3 DNA by itself, 45 bases read in frame from the first base. V is cut back by 6 bases and J by 7 bases, with 8 bases in the junction unmatched. This TCR was sampled from a woman between 65 and 79 years old with acute or convalescent COVID-19. The chain is assembled from TRBV6-2 or TRBV6-3 and TRBJ2-4; 11 junctional bases match TRBD2. Source material: peripheral blood. The DNA is as follows: TGTGCCAGCAGCCCCGAGTTAGCGGGGGGGAACATTCAGTACTTC. Protein translation: CASSPELAGGNIQYF.